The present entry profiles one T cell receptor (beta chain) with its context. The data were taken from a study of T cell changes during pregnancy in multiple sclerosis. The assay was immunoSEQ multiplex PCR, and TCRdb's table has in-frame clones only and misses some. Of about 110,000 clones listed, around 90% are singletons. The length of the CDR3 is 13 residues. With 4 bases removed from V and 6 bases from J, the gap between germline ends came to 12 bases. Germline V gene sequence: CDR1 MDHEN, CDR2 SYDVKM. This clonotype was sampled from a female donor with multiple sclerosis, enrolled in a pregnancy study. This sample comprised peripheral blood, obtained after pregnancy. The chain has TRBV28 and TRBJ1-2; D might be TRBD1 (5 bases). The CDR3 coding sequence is TGTGCCAGCAGTTCCCCAGGGATCCATGGCTACACCTTC. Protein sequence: CASSSPGIHGYTF.